This TCR beta chain was found in a study of T cells in Graves' hyperthyroidism and ophthalmopathy. A few counts support this clonotype. What it binds is not known. Every diagnosis used clinical symptoms, serum thyroxine and TRAb, thyroid ultrasound and orbital computed tomography. PBMCs stemmed from 8.5 to 10 ml fresh peripheral blood. Whole-study results and caveats: In blood, most of the thyroid clonotypes expanded above 0.001 were also present. Ophthalmopathy, which appeared later, was predicted by the model a median roughly 6.4 months before onset.

This CDR3 spans 15 amino acids. Germline values: CDR1 LGHNA, CDR2 YNFKEQ. The V and J ends lost 4 bases and 0 bases respectively, with 13 bases between them. RNA transcripts provided the source from which TCR beta CDR3 regions were amplified. HTBI primers were employed in a first-round RT-PCR of the TCR CDR3. TCRdb reprocessed the multiplex PCR reads via MiXCR and lists one record per CDR3 protein. The table has hundreds of thousands of distinct CDR3 sequences, about 20% seen once. The sequencing sample was made of blood. V gene TRBV4-2 combines with J gene TRBJ2-7, with D unresolved. This TCR derives from a man under 40 with Graves' ophthalmopathy. CDR3 region: CASSPTGYSSYEQYF. DNA of the CDR3: TGTGCCAGCAGCCCTACCGGGTATAGCTCCTACGAGCAGTACTTC.